A selection of T cell receptor beta chains follows, all from one sample in a study of patients and donors after allogeneic stem cell transplantation. TCRdb called the RT-PCR reads again in MiXCR, with one record for every CDR3 protein. The profile covers 410,000 or so distinct CDR3 sequences, with about a sixth appearing a single time and around 7.2% taken by the ten largest. The sequenced sample consisted of blood, either unsorted or a sorted T cell fraction (not recorded which). The receptors here all came from a human donor who was either an allogeneic HSCT recipient or a stem cell or donor lymphocyte infusion donor (not recorded which). It is not recorded whose cells these are; they may come from a transplant donor. Both conserved end residues are part of each CDR3.

V gene	J gene	CDR3 length	CDR3 protein
TRBV6-1	TRBJ2-1	12	CEVQGTYNEQFF
TRBV10-3	TRBJ1-1	13	CAIRRGIGAEAFF
TRBV7-9	TRBJ2-5	15	CASSLGRGIQETQYF
TRBV5-6	TRBJ2-1	15	CASSLRAGTGNEQFF
TRBV10-3	TRBJ1-3	16	CAISESMGSSGNTIYF
TRBV20-1	TRBJ1-1	11	CSAASRPEAFF
TRBV25-1	TRBJ1-5	16	CASRTDRGYDNQPQHF
TRBV29-1	TRBJ2-2	13	CSVAFAITGELFF
TRBV12-3/TRBV12-4	TRBJ1-2	14	CASSPGLTNYGYTF
TRBV19	TRBJ2-7	17	CASRNLAGGPGIYEQYF
TRBV15	TRBJ1-2	17	CATSRVAGAGFVYGYTF
TRBV9	TRBJ2-7	15	CASSETGSISYEQYF
TRBV10-2	TRBJ2-5	17	CASSSRGVWGIGETQYF
TRBV5-1	TRBJ1-2	15	CASSPADRGNYGYTF
TRBV27	TRBJ2-1	14	CASSLTESYNEQFF
TRBV9	TRBJ2-3	11	CASSAKDTQYF
TRBV29-1	TRBJ1-1	13	CSVEGERYTEAFF